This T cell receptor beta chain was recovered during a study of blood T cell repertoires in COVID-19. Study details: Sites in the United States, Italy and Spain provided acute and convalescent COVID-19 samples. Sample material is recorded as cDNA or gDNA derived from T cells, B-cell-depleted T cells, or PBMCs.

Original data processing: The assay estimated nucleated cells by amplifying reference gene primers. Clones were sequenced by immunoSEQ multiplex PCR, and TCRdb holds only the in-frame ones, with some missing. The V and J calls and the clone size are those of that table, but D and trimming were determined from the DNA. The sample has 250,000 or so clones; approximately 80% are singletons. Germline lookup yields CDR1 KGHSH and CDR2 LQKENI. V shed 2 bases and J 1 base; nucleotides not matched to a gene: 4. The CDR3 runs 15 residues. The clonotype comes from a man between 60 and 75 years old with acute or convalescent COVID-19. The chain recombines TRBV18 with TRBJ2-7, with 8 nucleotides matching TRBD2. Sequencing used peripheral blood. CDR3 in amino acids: CASSPGAGVSYEQYF. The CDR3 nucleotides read TGTGCCAGCTCACCAGGAGCGGGAGTGTCCTACGAGCAGTACTTC.